Presented here are 27 T cell receptor beta chains from one specimen sequenced in a study of beta chain features in type 1 diabetes (dated by TCRdb to the late 2010s). Results and caveats for the whole study, not just this receptor: A moderate but significant shortening of TCRB CDR3 length was observed in type 1 diabetes patients in all four CD4+ subsets.

No cognate antigen is known for these TCRs. The library came from the immunoSEQ multiplex PCR assay. The High Capacity cDNA Reverse Transcription Kit was used to reverse transcribe all of the isolated RNA, meaning that expressed TCRB transcripts were what got sequenced. The immuneACCESS repertoire file appears here via TCRdb, limited to in-frame rearrangements. These files lack a portion of the clones; in checked studies, under half of the deficit traces to unresolved V genes, and the cause of the others is not known. This sample gives about 150,000 clones in total; 9% to 10% of them show up just once. The ten largest clones capture 0.7% of the sample. Sequencing was carried out using central memory CD4+ T cells from blood. The receptors originated from a woman in her 30s with type 1 diabetes.

This clone was recorded a few times. The V and J genes are TRBV4-2 and TRBJ1-3; no firm D call. Per the germline V gene, CDR1 is LGHNA and CDR2 is YNFKEQ. Trimming removed 2 bases at V and 1 base at J, with 3 bases between. The CDR3 spans 13 residues. The CDR3 reads CASSQSSGNTIYF. Written as DNA, the CDR3 is TGTGCCAGCAGCCAATCTTCTGGAAACACCATATATTTT.

This clone was counted only a few times. At one of its ends the junction is not consistent with the germline gene, which may arise from a read error. V usage is TRBV7-7 and J usage is TRBJ2-3; 7 bases are a match to TRBD2. From germline, CDR1 is SSHAT and CDR2 FNYEAQ (reference sequence). This CDR3 is 14 amino acids long. DNA of the CDR3: TGTGCTAGCAGCTTGGGTACTAGCGATAATACGCAGTATTTT. Amino acid sequence: CASSLGTSDNTQYF. The full variable domain, completed using reference TRBV7-7 and TRBJ2-3, is GAGVSQSPRYKVTKRGQDVTLRCDPISSHATLYWYQQALGQGPEFLTYFNYEAQPDKSGLPSDRFSAERPEGSISTLTIQRTEQRDSAMYRCASSLGTSDNTQYFGPGTRLTVL.

Ten or more counts support this clone. V and J are TRBV2 and TRBJ1-2; 7 nucleotides align to TRBD1. The CDR3 is 11 residues long. CDR1 SNHLY and CDR2 FYNNEI come from the germline V gene. The V and J ends lost 3 bases and 9 bases, in that order; junction bases with no gene match: 1. The DNA for the CDR3 is TGTGCCAGCAGTGAGGACAGGAGCTACACCTTC. Translating gives CASSEDRSYTF.

This clone was detected a few times. DNA of the CDR3: TGTGCCAGCAGTTTGGGGACAGGGGGCTTCTATGGCTACACCTTC. It translates to CASSLGTGGFYGYTF. The chain couples TRBV27 to TRBJ1-2; TRBD1 matches at 12 bases. Germline lookup yields CDR1 MNHEY and CDR2 SMNVEV (reference sequence). The CDR3 extends over 15 amino acids. J gave up 4 bases and V 3 bases, and 3 bases lay outside the gene matches.

The gene calls are TRBV6-1 and TRBJ2-5, with 7 bases lining up with TRBD1. After removal of 8 bases from V and 2 bases from J, the junction contained 11 bases not matched to a gene. Germline-derived CDR1 and CDR2 are MNHNS and SASEGT. The CDR3 covers 15 residues. The CDR3, as DNA: TGTGCCAGCGCTAAATGGACAGGCTCGCAAGAGACCCAGTACTTC. It translates to CASAKWTGSQETQYF.

The chain uses TRBV7-3 and TRBJ2-1, with a possible D match to TRBD2 (5 bases). The V gene lost 2 bases and the J gene lost 8 bases, with 10 bases spanning the gap. Per germline, CDR1 SGHTA and CDR2 FQGTGA. This CDR3 spans 13 amino acids. CDR3 nucleotide sequence: TGTGCCAGCAGCTTAGAAGCGGCCCATGAGCAGTTCTTC. Amino acids: CASSLEAAHEQFF.

This clone has a handful of counts. The V gene is TRBV30, the J gene TRBJ2-1; unclear D gene. The CDR3 consists of 13 residues. Germline loops: CDR1 GTSNPN, CDR2 SVGIG (reference sequence). The V gene lost 3 bases and the J gene lost 0 bases, with 6 bases spanning the gap. The CDR3 sequence is CAWSPSSYNEQFF. The CDR3 DNA sequence: TGTGCCTGGAGCCCGAGCTCCTACAATGAGCAGTTCTTC.

This clone has only a few counts. This sample also contains other DNA sequences that code for the same CDR3. The chain joins TRBV29-1 to TRBJ1-3, with a weak D call TRBD1 (5 bases). Trimming removed 3 bases from V and 4 bases from J, with 10 bases in between. The CDR3 runs to 13 residues. In germline, CDR1 is SQVTM, CDR2 ANQGSEA. The CDR3 protein is CSVDGQGGNTIYF. The CDR3, as DNA: TGCAGCGTTGATGGTCAGGGCGGAAACACCATATATTTT.

This clone showed up just a few times. The chain recombines TRBV18 with TRBJ1-2, with D tentatively TRBD1 (5 bases). V lost 6 bases, J lost 8 bases, and 13 bases lay in between. CDR3 length: 12 amino acids. Germline values: CDR1 KGHSH, CDR2 LQKENI. The CDR3 here is CASSPGDLGYTF. For the CDR3, the DNA is TGTGCCAGCTCCCCGGGGGATTTGGGCTACACCTTC.

This chain uses TRBV6-5 with TRBJ1-2; 7 bases map to TRBD1. CDR1 and CDR2 (germline): MNHEY, SVGAGI. J lost 4 bases, V lost 6 bases, and 5 bases had no gene match. This CDR3 contains 13 residues. Here the CDR3 reads CASSRGGGYGYTF. CDR3 coding DNA: TGTGCCAGCAGCCGAGGGGGCGGCTATGGCTACACCTTC.

In this sample, this clone turned up a few times. The rearrangement joins TRBV27 to TRBJ2-5; perhaps TRBD2 as D (5 bases). The CDR3 is 13 residues long. Germline CDR1 is MNHEY and CDR2 is SMNVEV (reference sequence). Trimming cost V 2 bases and J 4 bases, with 8 bases left between them. The CDR3 nucleotides read TGTGCCAGCAGTTTAAATGGAGGAGAGACCCAGTACTTC. This translates into CASSLNGGETQYF.

The rearrangement uses TRBV15 and TRBJ2-1; weak D call: TRBD1 (6 bases). CDR3 length: 17 residues. Germline V CDR1 and CDR2: LNHNV, YYDKDF (reference sequence). Trimming removed 0 bases at V and 5 bases at J, with 17 bases between. CDR3 sequence reads: CATSRDPQGRVNNEQFF. The CDR3 bases are TGTGCCACCAGCAGAGACCCCCAGGGGAGAGTGAACAATGAGCAGTTCTTC. Using reference TRBV15 and TRBJ2-1 for the parts outside the CDR3, the full variable domain is DAMVIQNPRYQVTQFGKPVTLSCSQTLNHNVMYWYQQKSSQAPKLLFHYYDKDFNNEADTPDNFQSRRPNTSFCFLDIRSPGLGDTAMYLCATSRDPQGRVNNEQFFGPGTRLTVL.

This clone has only a few counts. This chain uses TRBV7-9 with TRBJ2-7; 8 bases agree with TRBD1. Germline V gene sequence: CDR1 SEHNR, CDR2 FQNEAQ (reference sequence). The CDR3 loop spans 16 amino acids. V lost 1 base, J lost 3 bases, and 8 bases stayed unmatched. The CDR3 loop is CASSLGLGQVSYEQYF. CDR3 bases: TGTGCCAGCAGCTTAGGGTTGGGACAGGTTAGCTACGAGCAGTACTTC.

This clone was observed a handful of times. The chain uses TRBV5-1 and TRBJ2-5; D remains unclear. With 0 bases removed from V and 2 bases from J, the gap between germline ends came to 8 bases. Germline V gene data show CDR1 as SGHRS and CDR2 as YFSETQ. This CDR3 contains 14 residues. CDR3 loop: CASSLANSQETQYF. The CDR3 DNA reads TGCGCCAGCAGCTTGGCCAACAGTCAAGAGACCCAGTACTTC.

This clone has only a few counts. The genes are TRBV16 and TRBJ1-5; D not resolved. Germline V CDR1 and CDR2: KGHSY, FQNENV. V was clipped by 0 bases and J by 6 bases, with 6 bases between them. The CDR3 length is 13 residues. The CDR3 is CASSQSRSQPQHF. CDR3 DNA: TGTGCCAGCAGCCAATCCCGGAGTCAGCCCCAGCATTTT.

This clone was picked up a small number of times. This sequence joins TRBV7-9 and TRBJ2-1, with 13 positions matching TRBD2. V trimming: 0 bases; J trimming: 10 bases; junction bases outside the gene matches: 9. The germline gives CDR1 SEHNR, CDR2 FQNEAQ (reference sequence). This CDR3 is 17 amino acids long. CDR3 sequence reads: CASSLALRTSGRAEQFF. CDR3 DNA: TGTGCCAGCAGCTTAGCCCTCCGGACTAGCGGGAGAGCGGAGCAGTTCTTC.

The sample holds many counts of this clone. CDR3 sequence (DNA): TGTGCCAGCAGCTTAGGACAGGCCGGGGAGCTGTTTTTT. It is translated as CASSLGQAGELFF. The chain joins TRBV7-9 to TRBJ2-2, with D possibly TRBD1 on 6 matching bases. Trimming pared 1 base from V and 6 bases from J, leaving 6 bases between. Germline V CDR1 and CDR2: SEHNR, FQNEAQ (reference sequence). The CDR3 covers 13 residues.

The chain employs TRBV11-2 and TRBJ1-3, with 9 bases identical to TRBD1. The CDR3 runs to 19 residues. V shed 4 bases, J shed 0 bases, and the junction held 13 bases outside the gene matches. In germline, CDR1 is SGHAT, CDR2 FQNNGV. The CDR3: CASSSSGTGRGYSGNTIYF. The CDR3 coding sequence is TGTGCCAGCAGCTCCTCCGGGACAGGGAGAGGGTACTCTGGAAACACCATATATTTT.

This clone has ten or more counts. The chain combines TRBV14 with TRBJ2-1; tentatively, D is TRBD2 (6 bases). This CDR3 spans 17 amino acids. Looked up from germline, CDR1 is SGHDN and CDR2 is FVKESK. V gave up 0 bases and J gave up 1 base, with 13 bases separating them. Here the CDR3 reads CASSQEGAGTSYNEQFF. Written as DNA, the CDR3 is TGTGCCAGCAGCCAAGAAGGTGCCGGGACTTCCTACAATGAGCAGTTCTTC.

This clone appeared a few times. The chain recombines TRBV25-1 with TRBJ2-1; weak D call: TRBD1 (5 bases). Deletions cut 4 bases from V and 5 bases from J, with 15 bases between. The germline V gene has CDR1 MGHDK and CDR2 SYGVNS. The CDR3 runs 15 residues. The CDR3 loop is CASSGGGRLDNEQFF. CDR3 DNA: TGTGCCAGCAGTGGGGGCGGACGACTCGACAATGAGCAGTTCTTC.

The genes are TRBV18 and TRBJ2-2, with 11 bases lining up with TRBD2. This CDR3 has 16 amino acids. Germline V gene sequence: CDR1 KGHSH, CDR2 LQKENI. After removal of 3 bases from V and 1 base from J, the junction contained 1 base not matched to a gene. The CDR3 sequence: CASSPGLAENTGELFF. CDR3 sequence (DNA): TGTGCCAGCTCACCGGGACTAGCGGAGAACACCGGGGAGCTGTTTTTT.

For the CDR3, the DNA is TGCAGCGCCCGACAGGGGGGGACAGATACGCAGTATTTT. This codes for CSARQGGTDTQYF. The V and J genes are TRBV29-1 and TRBJ2-3; TRBD1 agrees at 9 bases. Germline CDR1 SQVTM, CDR2 ANQGSEA. CDR3 length: 13 residues. V lost 7 bases to trimming and J lost 3 bases; unmatched junction nucleotides: 5.

Only a few counts were recorded for this clone. The V and J genes are TRBV19 and TRBJ2-5; weak D call: TRBD1 (6 bases). With 1 base removed from V and 5 bases from J, the gap between germline ends came to 23 bases. The CDR3 consists of 18 residues. Per germline, CDR1 LNHDA and CDR2 SQIVND (reference sequence). CDR3 nucleotides: TGTGCCAGTAGTATAGTCTTTTCAGGACAGCCGATGGGGGAGACCCAGTACTTC. It is translated as CASSIVFSGQPMGETQYF. Together with reference TRBV19 and TRBJ2-5, the CDR3 gives the full variable domain: DGGITQSPKYLFRKEGQNVTLSCEQNLNHDAMYWYRQDPGQGLRLIYYSQIVNDFQKGDIAEGYSVSREKKESFPLTVTSAQKNPTAFYLCASSIVFSGQPMGETQYFGPGTRLLVL.

This clone was picked up a small number of times. The gene calls are TRBV30 and TRBJ1-2; D is perhaps TRBD1 (5 bases). In germline, CDR1 is GTSNPN, CDR2 SVGIG (reference sequence). The CDR3 loop spans 14 amino acids. V was shortened by 3 bases and J by 4 bases, with 15 bases between the two germline ends. The chain's CDR3 is CAWRVEQARYGYTF. As DNA, the CDR3 is TGTGCCTGGAGAGTAGAACAGGCCCGCTATGGCTACACCTTC.

This clone was detected only a few times. This chain links TRBV18 with TRBJ2-1; D remains ambiguous. This CDR3 is 13 amino acids long. Germline V lookup: CDR1 KGHSH, CDR2 LQKENI. Between the trimmed V and J ends, which lost 6 bases and 6 bases, there was a span of 12 bases. CDR3 residues: CASSNSHINEQFF. CDR3 nucleotide sequence: TGTGCCAGCTCTAATTCCCACATCAATGAGCAGTTCTTC.

V and J are TRBV7-9 and TRBJ2-5; 8 bases match TRBD1. CDR3 size: 15 residues. Germline V CDR1 and CDR2: SEHNR, FQNEAQ (reference sequence). Germline trimming cut 2 bases from V and 6 bases from J; bases unmatched to any gene: 8. Written as DNA, the CDR3 is TGTGCCAGCAGCTTAATGGGACAGGTTCAACAGACCCAGTACTTC. This encodes CASSLMGQVQQTQYF.

This clone showed up just a few times. This sample includes further DNA sequences coding for the same CDR3. The genes are TRBV7-9 and TRBJ1-1; 8 nucleotides line up with TRBD1. CDR3 length equals 13 residues. The V and J ends lost 1 base and 5 bases, in that order; junction bases with no gene match: 0. Germline CDR1 is SEHNR and CDR2 is FQNEAQ (reference sequence). The CDR3: CASSLGTGTEAFF. CDR3 coding DNA: TGTGCCAGCAGCTTAGGGACAGGGACTGAAGCTTTCTTT.